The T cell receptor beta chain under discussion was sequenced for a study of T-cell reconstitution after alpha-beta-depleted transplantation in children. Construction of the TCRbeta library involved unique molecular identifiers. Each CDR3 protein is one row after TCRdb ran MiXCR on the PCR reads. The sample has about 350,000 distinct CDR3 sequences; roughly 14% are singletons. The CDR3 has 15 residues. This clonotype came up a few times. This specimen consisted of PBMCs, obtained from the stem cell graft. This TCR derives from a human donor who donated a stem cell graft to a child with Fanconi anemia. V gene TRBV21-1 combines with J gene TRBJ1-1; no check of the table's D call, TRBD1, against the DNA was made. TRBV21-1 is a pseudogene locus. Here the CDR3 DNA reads TGTGCCAGCAGCAAAGATAGGACAGGGAGTGTTGAAGCTTTCTTT. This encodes CASSKDRTGSVEAFF.